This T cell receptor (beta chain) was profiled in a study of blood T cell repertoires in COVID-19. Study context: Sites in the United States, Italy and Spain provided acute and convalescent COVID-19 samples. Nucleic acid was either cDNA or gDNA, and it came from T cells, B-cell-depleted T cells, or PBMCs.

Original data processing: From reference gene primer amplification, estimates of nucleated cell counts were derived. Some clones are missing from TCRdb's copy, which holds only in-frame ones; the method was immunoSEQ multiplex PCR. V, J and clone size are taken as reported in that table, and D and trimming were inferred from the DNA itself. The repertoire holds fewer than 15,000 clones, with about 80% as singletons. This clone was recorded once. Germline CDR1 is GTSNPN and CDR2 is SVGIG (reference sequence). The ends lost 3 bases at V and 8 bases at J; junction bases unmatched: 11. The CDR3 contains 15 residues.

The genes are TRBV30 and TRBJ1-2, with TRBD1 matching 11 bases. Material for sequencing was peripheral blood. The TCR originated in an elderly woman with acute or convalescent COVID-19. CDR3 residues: CAWRNGTGGAEGYTF. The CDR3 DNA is TGTGCCTGGAGAAACGGGACAGGGGGAGCTGAAGGCTACACCTTC.